The present TCR beta chain was sequenced within a study of graft-versus-host responses after intestinal transplantation. On the study more broadly: Each recipient received anti-thymocyte globulin induction, then tacrolimus and steroids for approximately three years.

V lost 3 bases, J lost 4 bases, and 2 bases lay in between. CDR3 length equals 11 residues. The V gene's germline CDR1 is WSHSY and CDR2 SAAADI. Libraries were prepared by immunoSEQ multiplex PCR; TCRdb keeps only in-frame clonotypes and omits some of them. This sample carries under 100,000 clones, 75% to 95% of them seen once, and the ten largest clones take more than 15%. This clone has a single count. Its antigen is not identified. Notes on the study in general: Allografts from individuals with graft-donor T cell macrochimerism displayed high graft-versus-host to host-versus-graft clonal ratios. Some GvH clones were seen earlier in gut or blood, suggesting intestinal origin.

The origin of this receptor is a human patient who received an intestinal transplant, so some T cells may come from the graft donor. The input for sequencing was PBMCs, taken 453 days after intestinal transplant. The chain combines TRBV10-2 with TRBJ2-3; unclear D gene. In DNA form, the CDR3 reads TGCGCCAGCAGTGATGCAGATACGCAGTATTTT. Its translation is CASSDADTQYF.